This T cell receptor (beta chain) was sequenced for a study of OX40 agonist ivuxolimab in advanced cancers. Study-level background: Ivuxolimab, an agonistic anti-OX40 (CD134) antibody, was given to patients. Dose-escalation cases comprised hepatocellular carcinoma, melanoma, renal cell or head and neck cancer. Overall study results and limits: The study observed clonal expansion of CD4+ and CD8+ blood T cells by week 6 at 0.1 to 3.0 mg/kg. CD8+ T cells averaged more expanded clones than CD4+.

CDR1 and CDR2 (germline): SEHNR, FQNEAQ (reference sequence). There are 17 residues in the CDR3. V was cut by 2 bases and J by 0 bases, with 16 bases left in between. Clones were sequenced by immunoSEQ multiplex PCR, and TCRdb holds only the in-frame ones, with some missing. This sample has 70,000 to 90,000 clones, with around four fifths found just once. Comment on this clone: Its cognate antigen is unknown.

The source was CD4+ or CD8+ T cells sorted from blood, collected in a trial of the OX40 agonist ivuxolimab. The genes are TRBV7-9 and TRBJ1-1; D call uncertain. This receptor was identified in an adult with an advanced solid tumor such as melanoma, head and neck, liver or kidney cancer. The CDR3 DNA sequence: TGTGCCAGCAGCTTAATGGGCAGAGGCCCTATGAACACTGAAGCTTTCTTT. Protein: CASSLMGRGPMNTEAFF.